Each of the 2 T cell receptor beta chains below was sequenced from the same sample in a study of shared clonotypes between healthy human individuals. Only in-frame clones appear in the TCRdb table, and some are missing; sequencing was by immunoSEQ multiplex PCR. This table holds 1,500,000 or so clones, approximately 98.5% found once. The source material was naive CD4+ T cells sorted from blood. Subset denoted: CD45RA+ positively selected. The receptors shown here come from a man aged 25-45 years in good health.

This chain connects TRBV7-2 to TRBJ1-3; D is ambiguous. The germline V gene has CDR1 SGHTA and CDR2 FQGNSA. This CDR3 region has 15 residues. Trimming cost V 5 bases and J 3 bases, with 14 bases left between them. Here the CDR3 reads CASSPPFPLGNTIYF. The CDR3 bases are TGTGCCAGCAGCCCCCCTTTTCCCCTTGGAAACACCATATATTTT.

The V call is TRBV30, the J call TRBJ1-5; D call uncertain. The length of the CDR3 is 15 residues. CDR1 is GTSNPN, CDR2 SVGIG, per germline (reference sequence). Trimming removed 0 bases at V and 6 bases at J, with 15 bases between. The CDR3 DNA follows: TGTGCCTGGAGTGTAATCGGGGAAAGGAGTCAGCCCCAGCATTTT. Its protein is CAWSVIGERSQPQHF.